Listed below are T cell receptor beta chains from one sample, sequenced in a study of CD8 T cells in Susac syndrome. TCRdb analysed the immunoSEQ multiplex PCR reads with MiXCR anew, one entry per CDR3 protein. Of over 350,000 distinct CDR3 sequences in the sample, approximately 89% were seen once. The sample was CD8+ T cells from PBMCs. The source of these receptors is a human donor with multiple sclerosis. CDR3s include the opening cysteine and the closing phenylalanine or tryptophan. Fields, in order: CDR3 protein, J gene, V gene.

cdr3_aa: CASSEGSTNTGELFF; j_call: TRBJ2-2; v_call: TRBV6-4
cdr3_aa: CASSYTGTPANEQFF; j_call: TRBJ2-1; v_call: TRBV6-5
cdr3_aa: CASSARTGDGYTF; j_call: TRBJ1-2; v_call: TRBV7-6
cdr3_aa: CASSPRGLVEAFF; j_call: TRBJ1-1; v_call: TRBV28
cdr3_aa: CASSQERGNEQFF; j_call: TRBJ2-1; v_call: TRBV3-1
cdr3_aa: CASNTVGQLNTEAFF; j_call: TRBJ1-1; v_call: TRBV23-1
cdr3_aa: CSAESTLAFEQFF; j_call: TRBJ2-1; v_call: TRBV29-1
cdr3_aa: CASSYSGYTEAFF; j_call: TRBJ1-1; v_call: TRBV27
cdr3_aa: CASSTHRGLAKNIQYF; j_call: TRBJ2-4; v_call: TRBV4-1
cdr3_aa: CASTGLAGNEQFF; j_call: TRBJ2-1; v_call: TRBV5-1
cdr3_aa: CASSLVENMNTEAFF; j_call: TRBJ1-1; v_call: TRBV11-2
cdr3_aa: CSARDVGTGDTGELFF; j_call: TRBJ2-2; v_call: TRBV20-1
cdr3_aa: CASSFDISGANVLTF; j_call: TRBJ2-6; v_call: TRBV12-3/TRBV12-4
cdr3_aa: CASSLGETSGGDNEQFF; j_call: TRBJ2-1; v_call: TRBV5-1
cdr3_aa: CAWSVRWRGGINTGELFF; j_call: TRBJ2-2; v_call: TRBV30
cdr3_aa: CASSLTGFNTEAFF; j_call: TRBJ1-1; v_call: TRBV18
cdr3_aa: CASSYTTGEETQYF; j_call: TRBJ2-5; v_call: TRBV6-5
cdr3_aa: CASSPKGAQGAYEQYF; j_call: TRBJ2-7; v_call: TRBV7-9
cdr3_aa: CSVEIGFWRGSYEQYF; j_call: TRBJ2-7; v_call: TRBV29-1
cdr3_aa: CASSQVFGQSNEKLFF; j_call: TRBJ1-4; v_call: TRBV4-1
cdr3_aa: CASSESSGKWGLYGYTF; j_call: TRBJ1-2; v_call: TRBV6-1
cdr3_aa: CASSQGQGNLDNEQFF; j_call: TRBJ2-1; v_call: TRBV11-2
cdr3_aa: CASSLGTAGLIEAFF; j_call: TRBJ1-1; v_call: TRBV7-9
cdr3_aa: CAISESGGPGGYTF; j_call: TRBJ1-2; v_call: TRBV10-3
cdr3_aa: CASSLGTGPYNEQFF; j_call: TRBJ2-1; v_call: TRBV7-8
cdr3_aa: CSVEAGENSYEQYF; j_call: TRBJ2-7; v_call: TRBV29-1
cdr3_aa: CASSQDIPGGSPLHF; j_call: TRBJ1-6; v_call: TRBV4-1
cdr3_aa: CSLMGPSSYNEQFF; j_call: TRBJ2-1; v_call: TRBV29-1
cdr3_aa: CASSSDFAPHYEQYF; j_call: TRBJ2-7; v_call: TRBV28